Presented here are 14 T cell receptor beta chains from one specimen sequenced in a study of cytomegalovirus exposure and HLA in healthy donors. 13 Jbeta primers and 60 Vbeta primers were used for the PCR. Sequencing was performed with immunoSEQ multiplex PCR; in TCRdb, only in-frame clones are kept and a portion is missing. Its clone listing holds fewer than 150,000 clones. The sample comprised PBMCs. Source of these receptors: a man aged 18 to 29 in good health and CMV-seronegative.

CDR3: CASSSPGLAGGPTDTQYF. In DNA, the CDR3 is TGTGCCAGCAGCTCGCCGGGACTAGCGGGAGGGCCGACAGATACGCAGTATTTT. V usage is TRBV7-2 and J usage is TRBJ2-3; 16 nucleotides align to TRBD2. The V gene end was trimmed by 4 bases and the J gene end by 3 bases; junction bases not matched to a gene: 7. CDR1 and CDR2 (germline): SGHTA, FQGNSA. This CDR3 has 18 residues. Full variable domain (missing parts from reference TRBV7-2 and TRBJ2-3): GAGVSQSPSNKVTEKGKDVELRCDPISGHTALYWYRQSLGQGLEFLIYFQGNSAPDKSGLPSDRFSAERTGGSVSTLTIQRTQQEDSAVYLCASSSPGLAGGPTDTQYFGPGTRLTVL.

The rearrangement uses TRBV29-1 and TRBJ1-1; tentatively, D is TRBD1 (6 bases). Germline-derived CDR1 and CDR2 are SQVTM and ANQGSEA. The CDR3 has 15 amino acids. V lost 7 bases and J 0 bases, leaving 18 bases between the germline ends. The CDR3 loop is CSAGTSRNMNTEAFF. The CDR3 DNA is TGCAGCGCAGGGACATCCCGAAACATGAACACTGAAGCTTTCTTT.

DNA of the CDR3: TGTGCCAGCAGTTCTAGCGGGGGAACCTACAATGAGCAGTTCTTC. Its protein product is CASSSSGGTYNEQFF. The chain links TRBV6-1 to TRBJ2-1, with 10 nucleotides matching TRBD2. Germline CDR1 is MNHNS and CDR2 is SASEGT. Germline trimming cut 5 bases from V and 2 bases from J; bases unmatched to any gene: 3. CDR3 length: 15 residues.

The chain links TRBV18 to TRBJ2-1, with TRBD2 identical over 11 bases. V lost 3 bases, J lost 0 bases, and 7 bases stayed unmatched. The CDR3 runs to 18 residues. Germline loops: CDR1 KGHSH, CDR2 LQKENI. In DNA, the CDR3 is TGTGCCAGCTCACCCGGGACTAGCGGTTCCAGCTCCTACAATGAGCAGTTCTTC. Amino acids: CASSPGTSGSSSYNEQFF.

The rearrangement joins TRBV25-1 to TRBJ1-1, with D hard to call. Germline loops: CDR1 MGHDK, CDR2 SYGVNS. The CDR3 runs to 14 residues. Trimming took 2 bases from V and 3 from J, leaving 10 bases between them. The chain's CDR3 is CASSEEVIDTEAFF. CDR3 bases: TGTGCCAGCAGTGAAGAGGTTATTGACACTGAAGCTTTCTTT.

The rearrangement links TRBV7-9 to TRBJ1-1; maybe TRBD1 (6 bases). CDR1 is SEHNR, CDR2 FQNEAQ, per germline (reference sequence). The CDR3 sequence is 15 residues long. V lost 2 bases to trimming and J lost 4 bases, with 14 bases between them. The CDR3 DNA reads as TGTGCCAGCAGCTTAATAGGGGGAACGGGCACTGAAGCTTTCTTT. Encoded protein: CASSLIGGTGTEAFF. Full variable domain (remainder filled in from reference TRBV7-9 and TRBJ1-1): DTGVSQNPRHKITKRGQNVTFRCDPISEHNRLYWYRQTLGQGPEFLTYFQNEAQLEKSRLLSDRFSAERPKGSFSTLEIQRTEQGDSAMYLCASSLIGGTGTEAFFGQGTRLTVV.

The chain combines TRBV5-8 with TRBJ2-3; TRBD1 agrees at 11 bases. CDR1 is SGHTS and CDR2 is YDEGEE in the germline V gene. The CDR3 runs to 18 residues. V gave up 3 bases and J gave up 3 bases; unmatched junction bases: 12. CDR3 protein: CASSSDRGQRGLTDTQYF. DNA of the CDR3: TGTGCCAGCAGCTCGGACAGGGGGCAAAGGGGGTTGACAGATACGCAGTATTTT.

The J gene is TRBJ1-1, the V gene TRBV13; 7 bases align to TRBD1. The junction had 6 bases not matched to a gene; V was cut back by 0 bases and J by 5 bases. The CDR3 is made up of 15 amino acids. CDR1 is PRHDT, CDR2 FYEKMQ, per germline (reference sequence). CDR3 in amino acids: CASSLGRGPGTEAFF. CDR3 bases: TGTGCCAGCAGCTTAGGAAGGGGGCCGGGGACTGAAGCTTTCTTT.

The chain couples TRBV2 to TRBJ2-7, with 8 bases identical to TRBD2. This CDR3 region has 12 residues. J lost 3 bases, V lost 6 bases, and 1 base had no gene match. Germline V gene lookup returns CDR1 SNHLY and CDR2 FYNNEI. CDR3 DNA: TGTGCCAGCAGCCGGGGGGGCTACGAGCAGTACTTC. Translating gives CASSRGGYEQYF.

The genes are TRBV27 and TRBJ2-3; TRBD2 agrees at 8 bases. The ends lost 10 bases at V and 4 bases at J; junction bases unmatched: 7. The CDR3 consists of 13 residues. Germline values: CDR1 MNHEY, CDR2 SMNVEV (reference sequence). The CDR3 bases are TGTGCCACTATGCGGGGGGCCCCAGATACGCAGTATTTT. Its protein is CATMRGAPDTQYF.

V gene TRBV7-9 combines with J gene TRBJ2-1; maybe TRBD2 (6 bases). Germline V gene lookup returns CDR1 SEHNR and CDR2 FQNEAQ (reference sequence). The CDR3 extends over 16 amino acids. V was trimmed by 5 bases and J by 4 bases, leaving 18 bases between them. DNA of the CDR3: TGTGCCAGCAGCCCCCAGGAGGGCGGACGTTACAATGAGCAGTTCTTC. This sequence encodes CASSPQEGGRYNEQFF.

The chain links TRBV5-4 to TRBJ2-1; 13 bases are shared with TRBD2. J gave up 6 bases and V 4 bases, and 7 bases lay outside the gene matches. The V gene's germline CDR1 is SGHNT and CDR2 YYREEE (reference sequence). The CDR3 has 16 residues. The CDR3 region is CASSGGTSGVGNEQFF. For the CDR3, the DNA is TGTGCCAGCAGCGGGGGGACTAGCGGGGTTGGCAATGAGCAGTTCTTC.

The chain recombines TRBV6-5 with TRBJ1-3; D gene uncertain. Germline values: CDR1 MNHEY, CDR2 SVGAGI. V was trimmed by 10 bases and J by 4 bases, leaving 20 bases between them. CDR3 size: 15 residues. This chain's CDR3 is CATYPSGRRGNTIYF. DNA of the CDR3: TGTGCCACTTACCCCTCCGGCCGCAGGGGAAACACCATATATTTT.

V and J are TRBV2 and TRBJ1-2; possible D gene TRBD1, 6 bases. The CDR3 is made up of 15 amino acids. The V end was cut by 3 bases, the J end by 0 bases, with 11 bases between. Germline-derived CDR1 and CDR2 are SNHLY and FYNNEI. DNA of the CDR3: TGTGCCAGCAGTGATACCAGGGGAACTAACTATGGCTACACCTTC. Translating gives CASSDTRGTNYGYTF.